The T cell receptor beta chain under discussion was sequenced for a study of blood T cell repertoires in COVID-19. Study at large: Samples came from the United States, Italy and Spain, spanning acute and convalescent COVID-19. PBMCs, B-cell-depleted T cells, or T cells provided the cDNA or gDNA that made up the material.

J gave up 2 bases and V 4 bases, and 2 bases lay outside the gene matches. Germline CDR1 and CDR2: SGHKS and YYEKEE (reference sequence). This CDR3 spans 14 amino acids. Authors' processing steps: Estimation of nucleated cell counts was performed using reference gene primer amplification. Some clones are missing from TCRdb's copy, which holds only in-frame ones; the method was immunoSEQ multiplex PCR. V and J calls and clone size follow that table, whereas D and trimming were derived from the DNA. The sample lists about 110,000 clones; about four fifths were seen once. The rearrangement joins TRBV5-5 to TRBJ1-2, with TRBD1 matching 10 bases. The source is a woman between 55 and 75 years old with acute or convalescent COVID-19. The sequenced sample consisted of peripheral blood. The DNA of the CDR3 is TGTGCCAGCAGCACGACAGGGGGCAACTATGGCTACACCTTC. This translates into CASSTTGGNYGYTF. Filled out from reference TRBV5-5 and TRBJ1-2, the complete variable domain reads DAGVTQSPTHLIKTRGQQVTLRCSPISGHKSVSWYQQVLGQGPQFIFQYYEKEERGRGNFPDRFSARQFPNYSSELNVNALLLGDSALYLCASSTTGGNYGYTFGSGTRLTVV.